The clone carrying this T cell receptor (beta chain) counts as medium-sized. Its antigen is undetermined. The sample is drawn from a study of T cells in Graves' hyperthyroidism and ophthalmopathy. The overall study: Peripheral blood was drawn at first diagnosis, prior to all treatment.

CDR3 size: 14 residues. V was clipped by 3 bases and J by 2 bases, with 11 bases between them. CDR1 is SGHVS, CDR2 FQNEAQ, per germline. Study results and limitations: From stable hyperthyroidism, ophthalmopathy was set apart by a 13 V-J model. Among thyroid clonotypes expanded above 0.001, most also appeared in blood.

The source material, RNA transcripts, was used to amplify TCR beta CDR3 regions. TCR CDR3 regions were first amplified by RT-PCR with HTBI primers. TCRdb re-analysed the multiplex PCR reads in MiXCR, keeping a single row per CDR3 protein. The table lists hundreds of thousands of distinct CDR3 sequences, 16% of them singletons. The sequenced sample was blood. This clonotype was sampled from a woman aged 25-40 years with Graves' hyperthyroidism. This rearrangement joins TRBV7-8 to TRBJ2-7; the D is unclear. CDR3 amino acids: CASSFSSSAYEQYF. The CDR3 nucleotides read TGTGCCAGCAGCTTTAGCAGTTCCGCCTACGAGCAGTACTTC.